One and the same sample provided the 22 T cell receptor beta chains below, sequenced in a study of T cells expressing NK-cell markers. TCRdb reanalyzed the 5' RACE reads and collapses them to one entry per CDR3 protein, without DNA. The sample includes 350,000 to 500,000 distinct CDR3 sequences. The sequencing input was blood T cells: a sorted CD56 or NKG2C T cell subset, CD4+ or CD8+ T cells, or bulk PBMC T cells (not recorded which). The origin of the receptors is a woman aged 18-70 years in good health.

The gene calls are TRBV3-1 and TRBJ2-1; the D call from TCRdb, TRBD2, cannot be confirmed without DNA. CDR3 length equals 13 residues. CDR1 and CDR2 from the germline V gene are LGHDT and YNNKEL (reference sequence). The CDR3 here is CASSHGLRHEQFF.

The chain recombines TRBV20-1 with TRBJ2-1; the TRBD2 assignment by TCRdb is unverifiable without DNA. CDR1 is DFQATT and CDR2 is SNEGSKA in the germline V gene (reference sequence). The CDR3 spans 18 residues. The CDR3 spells CSARDRGRGGASYNEQFF.

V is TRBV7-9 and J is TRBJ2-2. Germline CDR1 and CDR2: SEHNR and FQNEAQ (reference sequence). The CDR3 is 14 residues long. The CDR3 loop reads CASSLYANTGELFF.

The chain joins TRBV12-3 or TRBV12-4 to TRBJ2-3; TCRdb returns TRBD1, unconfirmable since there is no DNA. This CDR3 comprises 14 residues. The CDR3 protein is CASSPQEGTDTQYF.

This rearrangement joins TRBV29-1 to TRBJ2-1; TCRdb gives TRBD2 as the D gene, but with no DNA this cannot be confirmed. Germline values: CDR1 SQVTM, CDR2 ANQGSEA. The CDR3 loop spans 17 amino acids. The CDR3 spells CSTRGLAGGFSYNEQFF.

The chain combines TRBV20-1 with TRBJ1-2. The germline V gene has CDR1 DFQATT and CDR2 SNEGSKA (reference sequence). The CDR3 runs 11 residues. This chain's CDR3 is CSAGTAYGYTF.

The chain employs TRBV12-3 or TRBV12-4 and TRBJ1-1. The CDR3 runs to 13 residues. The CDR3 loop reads CASSFISNTEAFF.

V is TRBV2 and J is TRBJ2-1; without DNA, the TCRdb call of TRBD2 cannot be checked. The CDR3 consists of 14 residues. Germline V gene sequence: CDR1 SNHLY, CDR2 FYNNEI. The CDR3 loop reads CASSATTGGGEQFF.

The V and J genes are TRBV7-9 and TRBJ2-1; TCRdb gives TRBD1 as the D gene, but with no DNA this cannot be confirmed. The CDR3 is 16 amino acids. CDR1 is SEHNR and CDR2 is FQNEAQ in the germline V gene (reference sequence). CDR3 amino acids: CASSLRDRFTYNEQFF.

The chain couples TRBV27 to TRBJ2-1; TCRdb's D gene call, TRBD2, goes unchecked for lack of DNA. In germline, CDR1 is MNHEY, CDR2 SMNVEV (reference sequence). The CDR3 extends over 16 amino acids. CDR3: CASSPQSGRAYNEQFF.

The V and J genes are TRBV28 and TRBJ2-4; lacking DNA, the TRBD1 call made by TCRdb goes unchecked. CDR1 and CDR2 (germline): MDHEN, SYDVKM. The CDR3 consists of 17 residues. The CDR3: CASSRIRGSPGKNIQYF.

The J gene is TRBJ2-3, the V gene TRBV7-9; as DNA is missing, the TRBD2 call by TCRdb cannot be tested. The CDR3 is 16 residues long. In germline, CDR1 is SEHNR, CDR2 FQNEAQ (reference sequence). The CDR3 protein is CASSLGGGRGTDTQYF.

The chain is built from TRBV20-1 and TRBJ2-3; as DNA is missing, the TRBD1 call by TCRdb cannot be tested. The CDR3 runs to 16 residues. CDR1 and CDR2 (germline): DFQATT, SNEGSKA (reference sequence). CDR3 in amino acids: CSASTFDRPSTDTQYF.

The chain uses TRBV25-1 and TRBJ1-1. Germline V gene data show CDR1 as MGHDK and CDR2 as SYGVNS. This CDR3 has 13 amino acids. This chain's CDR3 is CASSEQLNTEAFF. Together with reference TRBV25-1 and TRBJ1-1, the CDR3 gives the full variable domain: EADIYQTPRYLVIGTGKKITLECSQTMGHDKMYWYQQDPGMELHLIHYSYGVNSTEKGDLSSESTVSRIRTEHFPLTLESARPSHTSQYLCASSEQLNTEAFFGQGTRLTVV.

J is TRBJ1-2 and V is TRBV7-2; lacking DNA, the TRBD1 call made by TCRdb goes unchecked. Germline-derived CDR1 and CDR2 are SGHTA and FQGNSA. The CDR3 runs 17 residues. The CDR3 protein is CASSLREGARANYGYTF. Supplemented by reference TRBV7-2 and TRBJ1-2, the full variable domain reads GAGVSQSPSNKVTEKGKDVELRCDPISGHTALYWYRQSLGQGLEFLIYFQGNSAPDKSGLPSDRFSAERTGGSVSTLTIQRTQQEDSAVYLCASSLREGARANYGYTFGSGTRLTVV.

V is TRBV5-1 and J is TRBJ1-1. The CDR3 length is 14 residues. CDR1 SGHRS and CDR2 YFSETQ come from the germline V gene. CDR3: CASSLDLRGTEAFF.

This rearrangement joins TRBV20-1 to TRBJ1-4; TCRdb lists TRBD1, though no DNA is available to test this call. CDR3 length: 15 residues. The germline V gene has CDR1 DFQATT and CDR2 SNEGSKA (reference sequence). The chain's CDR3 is CSAHRDRATNEKLFF.

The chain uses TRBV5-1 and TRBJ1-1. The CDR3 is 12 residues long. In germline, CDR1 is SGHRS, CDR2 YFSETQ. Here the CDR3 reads CASSLGSSYAFF.

Here the CDR3 reads CASSDSDTGELFF. The chain employs TRBV6-4 and TRBJ2-2. The CDR3 runs 13 residues. In germline, CDR1 is MRHNA, CDR2 SNTAGT.

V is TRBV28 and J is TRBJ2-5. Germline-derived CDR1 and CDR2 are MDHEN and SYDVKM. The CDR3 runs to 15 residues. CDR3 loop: CASSFQSADQETQYF.

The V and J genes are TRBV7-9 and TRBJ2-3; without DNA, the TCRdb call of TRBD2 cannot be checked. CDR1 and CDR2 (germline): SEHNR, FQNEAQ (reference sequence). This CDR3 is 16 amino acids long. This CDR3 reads CASSFLAGVGTDTQYF.

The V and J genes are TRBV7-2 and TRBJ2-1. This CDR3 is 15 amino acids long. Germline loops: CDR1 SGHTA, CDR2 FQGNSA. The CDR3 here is CASSSQRTSYNEQFF.